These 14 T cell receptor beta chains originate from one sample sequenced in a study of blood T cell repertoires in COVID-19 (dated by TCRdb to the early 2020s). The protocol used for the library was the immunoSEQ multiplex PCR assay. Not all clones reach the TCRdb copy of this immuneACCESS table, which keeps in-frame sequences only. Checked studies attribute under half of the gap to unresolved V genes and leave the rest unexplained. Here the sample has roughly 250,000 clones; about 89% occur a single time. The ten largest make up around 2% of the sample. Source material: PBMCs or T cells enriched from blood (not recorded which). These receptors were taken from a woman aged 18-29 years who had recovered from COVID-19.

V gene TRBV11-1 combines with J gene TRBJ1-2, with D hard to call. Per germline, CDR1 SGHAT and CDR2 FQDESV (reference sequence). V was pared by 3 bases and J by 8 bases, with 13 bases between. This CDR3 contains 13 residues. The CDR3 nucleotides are TGTGCCAGCAGCTTCGGAGGCCCTGCGGGCTACACCTTC. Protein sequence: CASSFGGPAGYTF.

DNA for the CDR3: TGCGCCAGCAGCCAAGTAGCCTCGATGGTCGACGAGCAGTACTTC. Protein sequence: CASSQVASMVDEQYF. This chain connects TRBV4-1 to TRBJ2-7; D unclear. The CDR3 totals 15 residues. Trimming left V 1 base short and J 5 bases short, with 15 bases between. Germline loops: CDR1 MGHRA, CDR2 YSYEKL.

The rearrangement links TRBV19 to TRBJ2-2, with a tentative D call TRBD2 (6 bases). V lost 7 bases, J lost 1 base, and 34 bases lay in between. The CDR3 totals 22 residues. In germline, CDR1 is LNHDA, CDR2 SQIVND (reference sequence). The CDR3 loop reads CASIVPKPPPTKRAVNTGELFF. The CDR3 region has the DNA TGTGCCAGTATTGTCCCGAAGCCCCCCCCCACAAAGCGGGCGGTGAACACCGGGGAGCTGTTTTTT.

The CDR3 protein is CSAPGAGEQFF. The CDR3 DNA reads TGCAGTGCCCCTGGGGCCGGTGAGCAGTTCTTC. V and J are TRBV20-1 and TRBJ2-1, with D possibly matching TRBD1 (5 bases). Looked up from germline, CDR1 is DFQATT and CDR2 is SNEGSKA (reference sequence). The CDR3 sequence is 11 residues long. Between the trimmed V and J ends, which lost 6 bases and 9 bases, there was a span of 12 bases.

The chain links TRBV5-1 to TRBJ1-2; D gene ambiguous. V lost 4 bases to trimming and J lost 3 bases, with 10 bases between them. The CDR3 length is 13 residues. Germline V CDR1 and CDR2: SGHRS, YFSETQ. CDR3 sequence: CASSLDKHYGYTF. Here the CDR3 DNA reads TGCGCCAGCAGCCTCGACAAGCACTATGGCTACACCTTC. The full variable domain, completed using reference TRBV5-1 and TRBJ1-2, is KAGVTQTPRYLIKTRGQQVTLSCSPISGHRSVSWYQQTPGQGLQFLFEYFSETQRNKGNFPGRFSGRQFSNSRSEMNVSTLELGDSALYLCASSLDKHYGYTFGSGTRLTVV.

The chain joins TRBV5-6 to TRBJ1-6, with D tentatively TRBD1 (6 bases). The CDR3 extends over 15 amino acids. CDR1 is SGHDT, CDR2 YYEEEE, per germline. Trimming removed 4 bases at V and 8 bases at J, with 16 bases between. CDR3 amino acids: CASSMDTKGDSPLHF. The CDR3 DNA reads TGTGCCAGCAGCATGGACACTAAGGGGGATTCACCCCTCCACTTT.

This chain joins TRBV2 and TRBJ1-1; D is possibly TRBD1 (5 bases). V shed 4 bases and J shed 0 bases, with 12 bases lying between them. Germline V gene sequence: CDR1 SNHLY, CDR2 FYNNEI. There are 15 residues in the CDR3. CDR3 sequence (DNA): TGTGCCAGCAGTGTTTTGGGGCCCATGAACACTGAAGCTTTCTTT. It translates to CASSVLGPMNTEAFF.

CDR3 loop: CASSPGPSGGGYGYTF. The CDR3 nucleotides read TGTGCCAGCAGCCCGGGACCCAGTGGGGGCGGCTATGGCTACACCTTC. The chain uses TRBV11-3 and TRBJ1-2; D perhaps matches TRBD1 (6 bases). Trimming removed 5 bases at V and 4 bases at J, with 20 bases between. The CDR3 extends over 16 amino acids. Germline V gene data show CDR1 as SGHNT and CDR2 as YENEEA.

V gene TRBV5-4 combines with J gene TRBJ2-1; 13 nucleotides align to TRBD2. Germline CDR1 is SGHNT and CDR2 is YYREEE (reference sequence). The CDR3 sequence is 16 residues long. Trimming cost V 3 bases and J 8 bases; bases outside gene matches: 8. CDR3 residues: CASSSGTSGNVYEQFF. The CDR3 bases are TGTGCCAGCAGCTCGGGGACTAGCGGGAATGTCTATGAGCAGTTCTTC.

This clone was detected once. CDR3 amino acids: CASSEAVRRGNQPQHF. DNA for the CDR3: TGTGCCAGCAGTGAAGCGGTCCGCCGCGGCAATCAGCCCCAGCATTTT. The chain uses TRBV6-1 and TRBJ1-5; D is unresolved. In germline, CDR1 is MNHNS, CDR2 SASEGT. Trimming cost V 0 bases and J 2 bases, with 11 bases left between them. The CDR3 extends over 16 amino acids.

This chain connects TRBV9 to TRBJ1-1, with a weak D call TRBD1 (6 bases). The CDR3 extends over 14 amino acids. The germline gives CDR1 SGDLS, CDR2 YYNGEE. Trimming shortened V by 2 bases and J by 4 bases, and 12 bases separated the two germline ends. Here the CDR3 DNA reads TGTGCCAGCAGCGTGGGGGGGCGCGGCACTGAAGCTTTCTTT. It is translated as CASSVGGRGTEAFF. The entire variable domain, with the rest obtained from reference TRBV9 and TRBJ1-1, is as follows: DSGVTQTPKHLITATGQRVTLRCSPRSGDLSVYWYQQSLDQGLQFLIQYYNGEERAKGNILERFSAQQFPDLHSELNLSSLELGDSALYFCASSVGGRGTEAFFGQGTRLTVV.

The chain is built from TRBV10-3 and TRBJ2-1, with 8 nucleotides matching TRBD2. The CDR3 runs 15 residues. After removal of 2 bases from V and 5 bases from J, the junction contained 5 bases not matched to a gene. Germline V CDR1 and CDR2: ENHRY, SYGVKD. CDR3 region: CAISEGGSGNNEQFF. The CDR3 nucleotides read TGTGCCATCAGTGAGGGAGGTAGCGGGAACAATGAGCAGTTCTTC.

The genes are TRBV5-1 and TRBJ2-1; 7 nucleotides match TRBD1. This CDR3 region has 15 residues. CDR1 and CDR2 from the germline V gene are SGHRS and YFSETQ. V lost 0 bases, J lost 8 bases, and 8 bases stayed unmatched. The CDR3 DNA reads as TGCGCCAGCAGCTTGGGACAGGGATTGGTCGATGAGCAGTTCTTC. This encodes CASSLGQGLVDEQFF.

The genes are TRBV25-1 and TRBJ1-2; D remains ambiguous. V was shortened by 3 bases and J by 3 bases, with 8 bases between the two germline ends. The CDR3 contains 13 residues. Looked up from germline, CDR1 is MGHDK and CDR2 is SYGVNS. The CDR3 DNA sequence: TGTGCCAGCAGTGATTCGCAGTACTATGGCTACACCTTC. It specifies CASSDSQYYGYTF.